The clone carrying this T cell receptor (beta chain) has only one observation. The data derive from a study of shared clonotypes between healthy human individuals. For the study at large: Contributing individuals were a couple of females and three males aged 18 to 49. CD4 naive cells filled three plates per donor, CD4 memory three, CD8 naive two and CD8 memory one.

Germline loops: CDR1 SGHRS, CDR2 YFSETQ. The CDR3 is made up of 12 amino acids. V shed 4 bases and J shed 7 bases, with 12 bases lying between them. Several immunoSEQ plates held equal portions of the genomic DNA taken from each subset. Measured with immunoSEQ multiplex PCR; TCRdb has only the in-frame clones, and not every one. The table lists a few million clones, just over 90% of them singletons. Input material: naive CD4+ T cells sorted from blood. The subset was: CD45RA+ positively selected. The clonotype was recovered from a man aged 18 to 29 in good health. V and J are TRBV5-1 and TRBJ2-7, with D unclear. DNA for the CDR3: TGCGCCAGCAGCAGTACCGGGTTGGAGCAGTACTTC. It specifies CASSSTGLEQYF. The entire variable domain, with the rest obtained from reference TRBV5-1 and TRBJ2-7, is as follows: KAGVTQTPRYLIKTRGQQVTLSCSPISGHRSVSWYQQTPGQGLQFLFEYFSETQRNKGNFPGRFSGRQFSNSRSEMNVSTLELGDSALYLCASSSTGLEQYFGPGTRLTVT.